This TCR beta chain originates from a study of T cell responses to AZD1222 COVID-19 vaccine. Assay used: immunoSEQ multiplex PCR; TCRdb lists only in-frame clones, some missing. The sample contains about 100,000 clones, 88% of which appear only once. The CDR3 is made up of 16 amino acids. The germline gives CDR1 MDHEN, CDR2 SYDVKM. V shed 6 bases, J shed 5 bases, and the junction held 6 bases outside the gene matches. The starting material was peripheral blood, obtained on day 0 of AZD1222 vaccination. The chain has TRBV28 and TRBJ1-6; 11 bases map to TRBD1. The clonotype was recovered from an adult in good health. Here the CDR3 reads CASSPDRGQNNSPLHF. The CDR3 region has the DNA TGTGCCAGCAGCCCGGACAGGGGGCAGAATAATTCACCCCTCCACTTT. Combining the CDR3 with reference TRBV28 and TRBJ1-6 gives the whole variable domain DVKVTQSSRYLVKRTGEKVFLECVQDMDHENMFWYRQDPGLGLRLIYFSYDVKMKEKGDIPEGYSVSREKKERFSLILESASTNQTSMYLCASSPDRGQNNSPLHFGNGTRLTVT.